This T cell receptor beta chain originates from a study of CD8 T cells in Susac syndrome. Study-wide findings and caveats: Only a relatively small number of individuals were included in the TCR sequencing and HLA analysis.

Random hexamers were used to reverse transcribe about 0.5 to 1 ug of RNA. Multiplex immunoSEQ PCR targeted 54 Vbeta and 13 Jbeta TCR beta segments. TCRdb reprocessed the immunoSEQ multiplex PCR reads via MiXCR and lists one record per CDR3 protein. The table includes tens of thousands of distinct CDR3 sequences, around nine tenths detected once. Germline CDR1 reads DFQATT; CDR2 reads SNEGSKA (reference sequence). The CDR3 sequence is 14 residues long. V dropped 2 bases and J dropped 0 bases, with 8 bases sitting between them. With regard to this clonotype: Its antigen is as yet unknown.

CD8+ and CD4+ T cells from blood underwent TCR beta sequencing, which was carried out in a high-throughput format. FACS enriched CD8+ TEMRA cells, while bulk CD8+ and CD4+ were negatively isolated. This clonotype was obtained from a human donor with multiple sclerosis. The chain recombines TRBV20-1 with TRBJ1-3, with D uncertain. Sequencing was done on a sample of CD8+ T cells from PBMCs. In nucleotides, the CDR3 is TGCAGTGCTAGAAAGGAAAGCTCTGGAAACACCATATATTTT. It yields the protein CSARKESSGNTIYF.